This T cell receptor (beta chain) is drawn from a study of graft-versus-host responses after intestinal transplantation. The CDR3 is 14 amino acids. In germline, CDR1 is SNHLY, CDR2 FYNNEI. Trimming removed 7 bases from V and 1 base from J; junction bases left unmatched: 6. The protocol was immunoSEQ multiplex PCR, while the TCRdb copy is restricted to in-frame clones and leaves out a portion. The profile shows about 130,000 clones, 80% to 95% of them singletons. This clone is a singleton in its sample. The antigen is not known. The sample here was unstimulated CD4+ T cells sorted from spleen or lymph node cells, taken before intestinal transplant. The J gene is TRBJ1-1, the V gene TRBV2, with 7 bases that match TRBD1. The receptor comes from a human donor who received an intestinal transplant. The chain's CDR3 is CASTLRQGNTEAFF. CDR3 nucleotides: TGTGCCAGCACTTTACGACAGGGGAACACTGAAGCTTTCTTT.